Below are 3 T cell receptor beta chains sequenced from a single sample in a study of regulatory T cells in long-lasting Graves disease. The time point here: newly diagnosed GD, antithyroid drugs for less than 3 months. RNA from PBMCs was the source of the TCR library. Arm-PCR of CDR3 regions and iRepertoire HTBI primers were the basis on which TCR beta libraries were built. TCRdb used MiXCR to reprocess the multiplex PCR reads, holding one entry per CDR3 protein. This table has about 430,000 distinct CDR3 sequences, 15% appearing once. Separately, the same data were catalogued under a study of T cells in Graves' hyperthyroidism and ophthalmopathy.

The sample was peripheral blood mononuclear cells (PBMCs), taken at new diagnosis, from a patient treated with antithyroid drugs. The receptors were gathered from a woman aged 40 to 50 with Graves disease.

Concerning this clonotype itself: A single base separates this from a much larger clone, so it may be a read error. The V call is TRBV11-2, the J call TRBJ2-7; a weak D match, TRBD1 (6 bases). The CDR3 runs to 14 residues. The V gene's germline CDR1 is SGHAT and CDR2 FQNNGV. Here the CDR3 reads CASSLGQGFYELYF. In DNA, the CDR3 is TGTGCCAGCAGCTTAGGGCAGGGGTTCTACGAGCTGTACTTC.

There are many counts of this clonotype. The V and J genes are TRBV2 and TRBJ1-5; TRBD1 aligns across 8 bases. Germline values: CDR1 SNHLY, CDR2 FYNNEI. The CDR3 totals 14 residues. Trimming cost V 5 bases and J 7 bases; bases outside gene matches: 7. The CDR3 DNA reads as TGTGCCAGCAGTCGGGACAGGCTTGGGCAGCCCCAGCATTTT. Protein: CASSRDRLGQPQHF.

The CDR3 region is CASGWSTGELFF. The CDR3 DNA is TGTGCCAGCGGGTGGTCGACCGGGGAGCTGTTTTTT. The V gene is TRBV6-1, the J gene TRBJ2-2; D call uncertain. Trimming shortened V by 8 bases and J by 5 bases, and 9 bases separated the two germline ends. The V gene's germline CDR1 is MNHNS and CDR2 SASEGT. The CDR3 is made up of 12 amino acids.